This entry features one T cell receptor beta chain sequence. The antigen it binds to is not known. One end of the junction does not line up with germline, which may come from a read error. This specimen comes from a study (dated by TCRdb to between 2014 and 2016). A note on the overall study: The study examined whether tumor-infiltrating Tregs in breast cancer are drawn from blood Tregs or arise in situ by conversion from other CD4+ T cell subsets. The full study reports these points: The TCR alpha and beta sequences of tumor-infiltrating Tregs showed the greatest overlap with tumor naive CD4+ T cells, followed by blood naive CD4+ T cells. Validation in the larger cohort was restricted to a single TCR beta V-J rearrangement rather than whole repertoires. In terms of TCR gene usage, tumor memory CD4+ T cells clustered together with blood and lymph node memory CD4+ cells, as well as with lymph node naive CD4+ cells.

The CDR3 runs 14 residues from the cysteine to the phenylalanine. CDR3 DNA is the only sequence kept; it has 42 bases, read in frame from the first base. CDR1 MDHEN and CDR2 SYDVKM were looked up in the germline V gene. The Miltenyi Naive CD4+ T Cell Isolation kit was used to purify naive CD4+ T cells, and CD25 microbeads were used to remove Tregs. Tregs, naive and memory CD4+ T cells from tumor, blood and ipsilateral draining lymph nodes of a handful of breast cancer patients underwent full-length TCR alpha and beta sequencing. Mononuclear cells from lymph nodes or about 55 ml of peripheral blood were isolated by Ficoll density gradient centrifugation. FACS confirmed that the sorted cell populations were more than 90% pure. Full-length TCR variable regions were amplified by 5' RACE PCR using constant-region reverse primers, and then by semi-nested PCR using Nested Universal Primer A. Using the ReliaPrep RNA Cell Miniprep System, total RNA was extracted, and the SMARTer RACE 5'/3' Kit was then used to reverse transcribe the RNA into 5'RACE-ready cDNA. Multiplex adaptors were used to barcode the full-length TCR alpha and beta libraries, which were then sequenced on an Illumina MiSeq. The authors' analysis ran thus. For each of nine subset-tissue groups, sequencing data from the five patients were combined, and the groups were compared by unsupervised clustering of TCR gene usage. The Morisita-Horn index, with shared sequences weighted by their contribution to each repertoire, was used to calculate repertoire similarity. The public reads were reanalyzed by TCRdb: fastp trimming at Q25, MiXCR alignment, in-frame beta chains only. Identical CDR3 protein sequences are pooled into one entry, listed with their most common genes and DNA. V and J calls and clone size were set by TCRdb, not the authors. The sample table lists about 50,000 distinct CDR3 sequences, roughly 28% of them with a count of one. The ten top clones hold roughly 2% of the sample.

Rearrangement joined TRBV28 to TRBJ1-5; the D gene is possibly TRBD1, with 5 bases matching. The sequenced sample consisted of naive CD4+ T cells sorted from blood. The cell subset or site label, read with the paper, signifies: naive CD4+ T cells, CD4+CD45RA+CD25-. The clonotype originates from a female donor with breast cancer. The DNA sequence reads TGTGCCAGCGGTTTAAATACCAGGGATCAGCCCCAGCATTTT. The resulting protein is CASGLNTRDQPQHF.